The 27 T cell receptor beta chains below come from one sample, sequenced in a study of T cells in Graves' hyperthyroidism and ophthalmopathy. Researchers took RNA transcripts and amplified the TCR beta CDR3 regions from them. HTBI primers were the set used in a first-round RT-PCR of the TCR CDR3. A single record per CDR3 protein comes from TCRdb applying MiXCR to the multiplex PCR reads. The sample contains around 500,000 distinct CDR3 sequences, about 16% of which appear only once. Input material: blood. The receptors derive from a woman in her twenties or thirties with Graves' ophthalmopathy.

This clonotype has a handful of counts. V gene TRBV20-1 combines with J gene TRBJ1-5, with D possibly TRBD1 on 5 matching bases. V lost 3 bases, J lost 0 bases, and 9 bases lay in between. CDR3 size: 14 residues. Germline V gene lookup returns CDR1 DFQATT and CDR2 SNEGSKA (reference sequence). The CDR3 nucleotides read TGCAGTGCTAGTAGGGGTCCTAGCAATCAGCCCCAGCATTTT. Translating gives CSASRGPSNQPQHF.

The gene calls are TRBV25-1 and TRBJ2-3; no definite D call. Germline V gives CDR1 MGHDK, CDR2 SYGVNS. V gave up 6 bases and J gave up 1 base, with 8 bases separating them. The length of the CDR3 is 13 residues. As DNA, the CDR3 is TGTGCCAGCAGACCGCGGCGCACAGATACGCAGTATTTT. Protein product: CASRPRRTDTQYF.

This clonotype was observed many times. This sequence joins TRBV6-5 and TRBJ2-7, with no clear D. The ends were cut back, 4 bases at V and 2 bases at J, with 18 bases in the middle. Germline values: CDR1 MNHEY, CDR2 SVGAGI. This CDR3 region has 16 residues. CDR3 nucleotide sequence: TGTGCCAGCAGTTCACTCAGTAGGGATAAGACCTACGAGCAGTACTTC. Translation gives CASSSLSRDKTYEQYF.

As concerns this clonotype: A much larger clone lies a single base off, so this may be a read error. The CDR3 nucleotides are TGCAGTGCTATTATCACTAGCGGGGGCTACGAGCAGTGCTTC. Amino acids: CSAIITSGGYEQCF. The chain couples TRBV20-1 to TRBJ2-7; 11 bases agree with TRBD2. Germline CDR1 and CDR2: DFQATT and SNEGSKA (reference sequence). The CDR3 totals 14 residues.

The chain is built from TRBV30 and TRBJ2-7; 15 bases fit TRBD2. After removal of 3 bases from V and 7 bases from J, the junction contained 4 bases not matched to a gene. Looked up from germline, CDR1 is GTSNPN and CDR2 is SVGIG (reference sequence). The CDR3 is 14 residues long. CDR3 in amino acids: CAWRGLAGGEEQYF. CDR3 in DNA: TGTGCCTGGAGAGGACTAGCGGGAGGGGAAGAGCAGTACTTC.

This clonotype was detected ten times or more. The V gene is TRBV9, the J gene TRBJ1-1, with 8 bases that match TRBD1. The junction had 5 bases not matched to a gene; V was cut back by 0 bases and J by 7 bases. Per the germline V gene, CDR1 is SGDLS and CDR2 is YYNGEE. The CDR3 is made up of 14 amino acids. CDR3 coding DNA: TGTGCCAGCAGCGTAGCAGCAGGGACAGGTGAAGCTTTCTTT. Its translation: CASSVAAGTGEAFF. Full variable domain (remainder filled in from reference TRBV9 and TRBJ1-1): DSGVTQTPKHLITATGQRVTLRCSPRSGDLSVYWYQQSLDQGLQFLIQYYNGEERAKGNILERFSAQQFPDLHSELNLSSLELGDSALYFCASSVAAGTGEAFFGQGTRLTVV.

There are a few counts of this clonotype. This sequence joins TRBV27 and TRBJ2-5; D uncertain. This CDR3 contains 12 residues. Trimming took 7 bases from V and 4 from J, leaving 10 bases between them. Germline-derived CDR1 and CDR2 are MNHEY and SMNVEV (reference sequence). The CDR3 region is CASKVWAETQYF. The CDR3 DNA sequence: TGTGCCAGCAAGGTCTGGGCAGAGACCCAGTACTTC.

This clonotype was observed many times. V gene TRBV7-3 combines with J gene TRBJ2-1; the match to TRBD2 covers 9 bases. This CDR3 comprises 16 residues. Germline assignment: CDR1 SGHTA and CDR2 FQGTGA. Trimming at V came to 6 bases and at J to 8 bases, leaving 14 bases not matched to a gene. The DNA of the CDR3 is TGTGCCAGCAGTCAAGGATCTAGCGGGATGGAGGATGAGCAGTTCTTC. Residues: CASSQGSSGMEDEQFF.

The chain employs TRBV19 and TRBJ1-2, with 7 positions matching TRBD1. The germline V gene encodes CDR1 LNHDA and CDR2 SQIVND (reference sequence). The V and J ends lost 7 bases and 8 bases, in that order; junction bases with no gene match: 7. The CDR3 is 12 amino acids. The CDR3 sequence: CASTFDREGYTF. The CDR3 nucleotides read TGTGCCAGTACCTTCGACAGGGAGGGCTACACCTTC.

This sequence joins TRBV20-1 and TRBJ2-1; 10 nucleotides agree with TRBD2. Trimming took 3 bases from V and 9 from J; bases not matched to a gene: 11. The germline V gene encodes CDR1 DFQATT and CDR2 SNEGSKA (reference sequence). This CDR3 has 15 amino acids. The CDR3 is CSASGVLAGMGEQFF. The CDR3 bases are TGCAGTGCTAGTGGGGTACTAGCGGGGATGGGTGAGCAGTTCTTC.

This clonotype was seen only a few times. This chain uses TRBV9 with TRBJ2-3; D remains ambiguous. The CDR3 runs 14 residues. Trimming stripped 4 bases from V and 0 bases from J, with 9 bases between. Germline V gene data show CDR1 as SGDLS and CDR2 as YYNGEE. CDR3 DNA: TGTGCCAGCAGCCAGAAAGCTAGCACAGATACGCAGTATTTT. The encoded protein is CASSQKASTDTQYF.

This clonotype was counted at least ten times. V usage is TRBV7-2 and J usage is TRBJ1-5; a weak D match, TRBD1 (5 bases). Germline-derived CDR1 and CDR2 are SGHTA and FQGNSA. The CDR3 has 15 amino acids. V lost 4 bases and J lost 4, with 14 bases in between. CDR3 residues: CASSSGQGGNQPQHF. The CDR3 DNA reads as TGTGCCAGCAGCTCAGGCCAGGGTGGGAATCAGCCCCAGCATTTT. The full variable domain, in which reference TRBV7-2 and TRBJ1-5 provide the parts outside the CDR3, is GAGVSQSPSNKVTEKGKDVELRCDPISGHTALYWYRQSLGQGLEFLIYFQGNSAPDKSGLPSDRFSAERTGGSVSTLTIQRTQQEDSAVYLCASSSGQGGNQPQHFGDGTRLSIL.

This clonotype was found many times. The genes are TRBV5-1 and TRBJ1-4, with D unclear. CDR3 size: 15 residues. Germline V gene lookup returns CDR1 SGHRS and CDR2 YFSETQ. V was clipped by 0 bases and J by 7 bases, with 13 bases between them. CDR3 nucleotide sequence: TGCGCCAGCAGCTTGGGAATAGGCACAACTGAAAAACTGTTTTTT. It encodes CASSLGIGTTEKLFF.

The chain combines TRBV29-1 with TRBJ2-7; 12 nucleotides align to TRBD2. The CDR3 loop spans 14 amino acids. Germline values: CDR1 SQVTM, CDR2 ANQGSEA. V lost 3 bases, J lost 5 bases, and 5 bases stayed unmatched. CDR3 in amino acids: CSVERLAGVNEQYF. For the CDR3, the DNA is TGCAGCGTTGAGAGACTAGCGGGAGTCAACGAGCAGTACTTC.

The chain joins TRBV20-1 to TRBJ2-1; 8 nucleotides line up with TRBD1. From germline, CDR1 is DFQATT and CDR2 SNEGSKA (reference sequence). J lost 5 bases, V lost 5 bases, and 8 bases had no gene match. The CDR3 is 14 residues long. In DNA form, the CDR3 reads TGCAGTGCTCAGGGGGCAGGGGGGAACAATGAGCAGTTCTTC. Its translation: CSAQGAGGNNEQFF.

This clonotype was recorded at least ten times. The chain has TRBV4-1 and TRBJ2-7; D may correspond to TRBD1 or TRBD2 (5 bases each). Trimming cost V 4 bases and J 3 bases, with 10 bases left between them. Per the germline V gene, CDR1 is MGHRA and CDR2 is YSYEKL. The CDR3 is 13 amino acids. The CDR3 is CASSRGTYYEQYF. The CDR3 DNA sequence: TGCGCCAGCAGCCGAGGGACGTACTACGAGCAGTACTTC.

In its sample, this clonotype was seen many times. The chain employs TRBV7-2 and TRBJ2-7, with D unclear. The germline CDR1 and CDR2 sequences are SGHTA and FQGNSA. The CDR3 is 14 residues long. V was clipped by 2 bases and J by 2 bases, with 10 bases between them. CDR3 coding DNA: TGTGCCAGCAGCTTATTTAGCAGTACCTACGAGCAGTACTTC. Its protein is CASSLFSSTYEQYF.

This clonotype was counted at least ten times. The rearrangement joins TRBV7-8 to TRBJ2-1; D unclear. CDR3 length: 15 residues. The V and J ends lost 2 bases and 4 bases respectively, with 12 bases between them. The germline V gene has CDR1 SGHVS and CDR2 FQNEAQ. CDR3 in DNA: TGTGCCAGCAGCTTAAGAACTCTTTTATACAATGAGCAGTTCTTC. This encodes CASSLRTLLYNEQFF. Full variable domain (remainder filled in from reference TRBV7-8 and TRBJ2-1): GAGVSQSPRYKVAKRGQDVALRCDPISGHVSLFWYQQALGQGPEFLTYFQNEAQLDKSGLPSDRFFAERPEGSVSTLKIQRTQQEDSAVYLCASSLRTLLYNEQFFGPGTRLTVL.

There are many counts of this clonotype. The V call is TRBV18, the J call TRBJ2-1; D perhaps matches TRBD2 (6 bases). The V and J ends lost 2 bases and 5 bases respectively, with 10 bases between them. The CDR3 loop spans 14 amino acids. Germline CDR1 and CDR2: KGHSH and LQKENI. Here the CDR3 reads CASSPSPGDNEQFF. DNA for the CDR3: TGTGCCAGCTCACCATCCCCGGGAGACAATGAGCAGTTCTTC. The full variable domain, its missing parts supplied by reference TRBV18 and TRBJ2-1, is NAGVMQNPRHLVRRRGQEARLRCSPMKGHSHVYWYRQLPEEGLKFMVYLQKENIIDESGMPKERFSAEFPKEGPSILRIQQVVRGDSAAYFCASSPSPGDNEQFFGPGTRLTVL.

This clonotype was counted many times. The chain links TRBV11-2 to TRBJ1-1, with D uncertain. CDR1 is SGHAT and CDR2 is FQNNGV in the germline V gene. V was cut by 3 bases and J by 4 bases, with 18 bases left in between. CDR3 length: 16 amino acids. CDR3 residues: CASSFHLGWGGTEAFF. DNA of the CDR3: TGTGCCAGCAGCTTCCATCTCGGCTGGGGTGGCACTGAAGCTTTCTTT.

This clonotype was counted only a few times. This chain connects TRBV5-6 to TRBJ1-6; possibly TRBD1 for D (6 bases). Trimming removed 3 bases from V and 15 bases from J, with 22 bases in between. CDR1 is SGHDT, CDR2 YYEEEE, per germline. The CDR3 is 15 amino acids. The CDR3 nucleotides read TGTGCCAGCAGCTCCCGACAGGCCGGTCTTCCAGACCTCCACTTT. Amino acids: CASSSRQAGLPDLHF.

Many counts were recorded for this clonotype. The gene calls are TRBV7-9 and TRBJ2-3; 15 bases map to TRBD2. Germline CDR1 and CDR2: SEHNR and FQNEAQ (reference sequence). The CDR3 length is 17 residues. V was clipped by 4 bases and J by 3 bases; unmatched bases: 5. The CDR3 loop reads CASSSGLAGGPTDTQYF. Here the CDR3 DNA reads TGTGCCAGCAGCTCAGGACTAGCGGGAGGGCCTACAGATACGCAGTATTTT.

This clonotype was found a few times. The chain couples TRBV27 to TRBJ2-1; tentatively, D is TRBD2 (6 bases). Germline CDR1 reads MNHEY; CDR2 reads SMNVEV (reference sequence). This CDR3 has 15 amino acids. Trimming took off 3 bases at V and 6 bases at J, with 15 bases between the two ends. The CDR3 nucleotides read TGTGCCAGCAGTTTCCGGGGGTGGGGCGGCAATGAGCAGTTCTTC. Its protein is CASSFRGWGGNEQFF.

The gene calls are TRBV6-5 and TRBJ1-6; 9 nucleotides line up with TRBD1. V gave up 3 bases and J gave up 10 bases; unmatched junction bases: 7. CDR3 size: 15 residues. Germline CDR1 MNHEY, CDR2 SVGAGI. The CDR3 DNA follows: TGTGCCAGCAGTTATGGGGGACAGGGTGGATCACCCCTCCACTTT. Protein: CASSYGGQGGSPLHF.

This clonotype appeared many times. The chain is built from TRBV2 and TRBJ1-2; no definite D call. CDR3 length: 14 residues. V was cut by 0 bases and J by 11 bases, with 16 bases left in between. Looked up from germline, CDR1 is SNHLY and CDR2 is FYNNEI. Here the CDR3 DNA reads TGTGCCAGCAGTGAAGCGAAGCAGTTTCCCCCATACACCTTC. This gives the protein CASSEAKQFPPYTF.

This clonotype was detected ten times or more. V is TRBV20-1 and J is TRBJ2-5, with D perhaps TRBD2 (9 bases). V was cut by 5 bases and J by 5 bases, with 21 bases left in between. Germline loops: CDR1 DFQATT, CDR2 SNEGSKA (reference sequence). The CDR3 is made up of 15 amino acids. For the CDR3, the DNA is TGCAGTGCTGACAGGGGTAGCGGGAGAGGCGAGACCCAGTACTTC. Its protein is CSADRGSGRGETQYF.

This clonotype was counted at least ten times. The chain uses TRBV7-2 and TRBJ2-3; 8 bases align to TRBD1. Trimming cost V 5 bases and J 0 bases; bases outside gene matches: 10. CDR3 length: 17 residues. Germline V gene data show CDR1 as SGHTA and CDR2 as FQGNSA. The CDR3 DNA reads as TGTGCCAGCAGCGACGTTTCGACAGGGGCTAGCACAGATACGCAGTATTTT. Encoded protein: CASSDVSTGASTDTQYF.